The sequence of this TCR beta chain was determined in a study of T cell responses to AZD1222 COVID-19 vaccine. Measured with immunoSEQ multiplex PCR; TCRdb has only the in-frame clones, and not every one. The sample contains about 100,000 clones, approximately 90% of which appear only once. The germline V gene has CDR1 MNHEY and CDR2 SMNVEV (reference sequence). The CDR3 spans 20 residues. V lost 6 bases, J lost 2 bases, and 18 bases stayed unmatched. This material consisted of peripheral blood, taken on day 0 of AZD1222 vaccination. The receptor's source is an adult in good health. The chain recombines TRBV27 with TRBJ2-3, with TRBD2 matching over 12 bases. CDR3 bases: TGTGCCAGCAGAACAGGGTTAGTTGTCGGACTAGCGGGGTCCACAGATACGCAGTATTTT. Protein product: CASRTGLVVGLAGSTDTQYF.